This is a list of T cell receptor beta chains from one sample in a study of shared clonotypes between healthy human individuals. TCRdb keeps only in-frame clones here, not all; method: immunoSEQ multiplex PCR. The sample contains over 400,000 clones, around 73% of which appear only once. The sample comprised PBMCs. The receptors derive from a woman aged 40 to 49 in good health. Some clones in this sample may be carry-over from other donors' samples. The CDR3 runs from the conserved cysteine through the conserved F or W. Fields, in order: V gene, D gene, CDR3 length, J gene, CDR3 protein. A D gene is named only where the DNA matches it firmly.

>TRBV19|NA|14|TRBJ1-4
CASSRGSGNEKLFF
>TRBV7-2|NA|11|TRBJ2-7
CASSVTYEQYF
>TRBV9|NA|16|TRBJ2-1
CASSVYEGTLEDEQFF
>TRBV6-1|TRBD2|19|TRBJ2-1
CASSESRPGLAGGPNEQFF
>TRBV7-9|NA|14|TRBJ1-1
CASSPRQGNTEAFF
>TRBV28|TRBD2|17|TRBJ2-5
CASSLNGLAGVRETQYF
>TRBV6-6|TRBD2|15|TRBJ2-1
CASSDLSGAYNEQFF
>TRBV29-1|NA|13|TRBJ2-7
CSVRRGPGNEQYF
>TRBV5-4|TRBD1|15|TRBJ2-7
CASSLWDRGFYEQYF
>TRBV7-9|NA|16|TRBJ2-5
CASSLEGRDEKETQYF
>TRBV6-6|NA|15|TRBJ1-1
CASTPTSRVSTEAFF
>TRBV6-1|NA|15|TRBJ1-5
CASSDIGASNQPQHF
>TRBV16|NA|13|TRBJ2-7
CASSQSGTYEQYF
>TRBV18|NA|13|TRBJ2-7
CASSPGGDYEQYF
>TRBV7-8|TRBD2|15|TRBJ2-1
CASSLELAGYNEQFF
>TRBV7-9|NA|15|TRBJ1-4
CASSLKGQPNEKLFF
>TRBV15|NA|14|TRBJ1-2
CATSREVTDYGYTF
>TRBV6-1|NA|15|TRBJ1-5
CASSEPPLRGQPQHF
>TRBV7-2|TRBD2|16|TRBJ2-1
CASSLTSGRAYNEQFF
>TRBV28|NA|12|TRBJ1-2
CASRSHPYGYTF
>TRBV6-4|NA|13|TRBJ2-3
CASIAGGTDTQYF
>TRBV7-2|NA|15|TRBJ2-2
CASSLARGGTGELFF
>TRBV30|NA|13|TRBJ2-4
CAWSGQHKNIQYF
>TRBV6-6|TRBD1|14|TRBJ2-5
CASSPGTGVETQYF
>TRBV5-4|TRBD2|15|TRBJ2-7
CASSLGGGLGYEQYF
>TRBV28|NA|16|TRBJ2-7
CASSQLGGGYSYEQYF
>TRBV28|TRBD2|14|TRBJ2-7
CASSKGLEPYEQYF
>TRBV11-1|NA|15|TRBJ1-1
CASSLGTIMNTEAFF
>TRBV15|TRBD2|18|TRBJ2-5
CATSGKGLAGGITETQYF
>TRBV10-1|NA|17|TRBJ2-2
CASSESRDCANTGELFF
>TRBV28|TRBD2|16|TRBJ2-1
CASSLKLAGGGNEQFF
>TRBV5-1|NA|14|TRBJ2-6
CASSLAPGANVLTF
>TRBV4-1|NA|15|TRBJ2-2
CASSGYVRNTGELFF
>TRBV7-2|TRBD2|17|TRBJ2-1
CASSLALLAGDYNEQFF
>TRBV7-2|TRBD2|18|TRBJ2-7
CASSLGTSGRTLSYEQYF
>TRBV28|TRBD1|15|TRBJ2-5
CASREQGGHQETQYF
>TRBV7-2|NA|14|TRBJ2-7
CASSLAGVSYEQYF
>TRBV18|NA|14|TRBJ2-3
CASSPGAGTDTQYF
>TRBV7-3|TRBD2|15|TRBJ2-1
CASSLKTSGSREQFF
>TRBV2|TRBD2|15|TRBJ2-5
CASYQRTSGKETQYF
>TRBV7-3|TRBD1|14|TRBJ2-1
CASSSGQGLNEQFF
>TRBV6-5|NA|15|TRBJ1-6
CASSYDSPPVKALHF
>TRBV10-3|TRBD1|16|TRBJ2-2
CAISSPRDRGSGELFF
>TRBV7-2|NA|15|TRBJ2-3
CASSLQTGQTDTQYF
>TRBV7-3|NA|16|TRBJ1-1
CASSLTRTSLNTEAFF
>TRBV18|TRBD2|15|TRBJ2-3
CASSTTSAYTDTQYF
>TRBV7-9|NA|16|TRBJ2-1
CASSLRSASDYNEQFF
>TRBV15|NA|13|TRBJ2-7
CATSTGYGYEQYF
>TRBV4-1|NA|14|TRBJ1-3
CASSQDRELNTIYF
>TRBV7-8|NA|15|TRBJ1-1
CASSPKRAANTEAFF
>TRBV11-2|TRBD2|18|TRBJ2-1
CASSSRASGRVSYNEQFF
>TRBV27|NA|15|TRBJ2-1
CASSLRRTPPNEQFF
>TRBV5-4|TRBD1|13|TRBJ2-7
CASSLTGVYEQYF
>TRBV4-3|NA|15|TRBJ2-1
CASSPRSSSYNEQFF
>TRBV5-5|TRBD2|16|TRBJ2-7
CASSLGPGGRTYEQYF
>TRBV7-2|TRBD1|16|TRBJ2-4
CASSLGTGGSENIQYF
>TRBV19|NA|14|TRBJ1-4
CASSIPGTNEKLFF
>TRBV30|TRBD1|13|TRBJ1-5
CAWGDRGDQPQHF
>TRBV5-6|NA|13|NA
CASSLSGFYEQYF